This paragraph covers one TCR beta chain sequence. These data come from a study of blood T cell repertoires in COVID-19. As for the study in general: The cDNA or gDNA used as material had been derived from T cells, B-cell-depleted T cells, or PBMCs.

Authors' analysis steps: Reference gene primer amplification in the assay estimated nucleated cell counts. Some clones are missing from TCRdb's copy, which holds only in-frame ones; the method was immunoSEQ multiplex PCR. V and J calls and clone size are as listed in that table; D and trimming were resolved from the DNA. Of a few hundred thousand clones listed, about nine tenths are singletons. The CDR3 covers 13 residues. CDR1 and CDR2 from the germline V gene are SGHNT and YENEEA. Trimming pared 5 bases from V and 3 bases from J, leaving 9 bases between. V and J are TRBV11-3 and TRBJ2-3; possible D gene TRBD1, 5 bases. The TCR was taken from a man aged 55 to 69 who had recovered from COVID-19. The sequenced sample was peripheral blood. The CDR3 spells CASSRTSTDTQYF. Here the CDR3 DNA reads TGTGCCAGCAGCCGGACAAGTACAGATACGCAGTATTTT. Filled out from reference TRBV11-3 and TRBJ2-3, the complete variable domain reads EAGVVQSPRYKIIEKKQPVAFWCNPISGHNTLYWYLQNLGQGPELLIRYENEEAVDDSQLPKDRFSAERLKGVDSTLKIQPAELGDSAVYLCASSRTSTDTQYFGPGTRLTVL.